The clone carrying this T cell receptor (beta chain) was seen only a few times. TCRdb ran MiXCR on the 5' RACE reads and lists one entry per CDR3 protein. The repertoire holds a few hundred thousand distinct CDR3 sequences, roughly 15% seen once, with 0.44% in the top ten. This sample is drawn from a study of identical twins. Germline-derived CDR1 and CDR2 are DFQATT and SNEGSKA (reference sequence). The CDR3 loop spans 14 amino acids. Trimming at V came to 4 bases and at J to 5 bases, leaving 4 bases not matched to a gene. The same specimen was also included in a second study, on yellow fever vaccine responses in identical twins. That investigation notes: In identical twins, vaccine T cell responses appeared partly shared and partly individual.

This clonotype was sampled from a young woman in good health. The V call is TRBV20-1, the J call TRBJ2-1; 11 bases match TRBD2. Sequenced material: CD4+ T cells sorted from blood. CDR3 sequence (DNA): TGCAGTGCTACCGGGACTAGCGGTAACAATGAGCAGTTCTTC. The encoded protein is CSATGTSGNNEQFF.